The next 5 T cell receptor beta chains were all read from a single sample in a study of blood T cell repertoires in COVID-19. Clones were sequenced by immunoSEQ multiplex PCR, and TCRdb holds only the in-frame ones, with some missing. The sample has roughly 180,000 clones; around 79% are singletons. Sequencing was carried out using peripheral blood. These receptors came from a woman between 55 and 75 years old with COVID-19, enrolled during active disease.

To note about this clone: This CDR3 is also generated by other DNA sequences in the sample. CDR3: CASSPGQGTYNEQFF. The CDR3 DNA sequence: TGCGCCAGCAGCCCGGGACAGGGGACCTACAATGAGCAGTTCTTC. The chain has TRBV5-1 and TRBJ2-1, with 10 bases aligning to TRBD1. V shed 4 bases and J 2 bases; nucleotides not matched to a gene: 3. The germline V gene has CDR1 SGHRS and CDR2 YFSETQ. This CDR3 region has 15 residues.

CDR3 nucleotides: TGTGCCAGCAGCGTAGCCGGGGGAAGGGACACTGAAGCTTTCTTT. Translating it yields CASSVAGGRDTEAFF. The genes are TRBV9 and TRBJ1-1; possibly TRBD1 for D (5 bases). Germline loops: CDR1 SGDLS, CDR2 YYNGEE. The CDR3 loop spans 15 amino acids. Trimming shortened V by 0 bases and J by 3 bases, and 12 bases separated the two germline ends.

This clone has only a few counts. The chain recombines TRBV6-5 with TRBJ2-3; TRBD1 agrees at 9 bases. Per germline, CDR1 MNHEY and CDR2 SVGAGI. The CDR3 is made up of 15 amino acids. The J segment lost 5 bases and the V segment lost 4 bases, leaving 7 bases of the junction unmatched. Here the CDR3 DNA reads TGTGCCAGCAGTTTCCAGGGACAGGGAATAGATACGCAGTATTTT. Its protein is CASSFQGQGIDTQYF.

The J gene is TRBJ2-3, the V gene TRBV7-2, with 7 bases identical to TRBD2. Germline CDR1 SGHTA, CDR2 FQGNSA. The CDR3 length is 15 residues. The V and J ends lost 3 bases and 1 base, in that order; junction bases with no gene match: 4. Here the CDR3 reads CASSLGTIRTDTQYF. Written as DNA, the CDR3 is TGTGCCAGCAGCTTGGGGACTATCCGCACAGATACGCAGTATTTT.

CDR3 sequence reads: CASSETDSSTDTQYF. CDR3 nucleotides: TGCGCCAGCAGTGAGACGGACAGTAGCACAGATACGCAGTATTTT. The chain joins TRBV10-1 to TRBJ2-3, with a tentative D call TRBD1 (6 bases). Germline-derived CDR1 and CDR2 are WNHNN and SYGVQD (reference sequence). Between the trimmed V and J ends, which lost 2 bases and 0 bases, there was a span of 9 bases. This CDR3 comprises 15 residues.